This T cell receptor beta chain was observed in a study of OX40 agonist ivuxolimab in advanced cancers. Study-level information: People who had prior anti-PD-1, anti-PD-L1 or anti-CTLA-4 therapy could take part, and under 45% had some.

Profiled with immunoSEQ multiplex PCR; TCRdb holds only in-frame clones, not every one. Of about 80,000 clones in the sample, around 90% are singletons; the top ten hold less than 0.4%. CDR1 is SNHLY, CDR2 FYNNEI, per germline. The CDR3 is 15 residues long. The J segment lost 7 bases and the V segment lost 4 bases, leaving 5 bases of the junction unmatched. This chain uses TRBV2 with TRBJ2-5; TRBD2 agrees at 14 bases. This clonotype was sampled from an adult with an advanced solid tumor such as melanoma, head and neck, liver or kidney cancer. The input for sequencing was CD4+ or CD8+ T cells sorted from blood, taken in a trial of the OX40 agonist ivuxolimab. DNA of the CDR3: TGTGCCAGCAGTGGGGGACTAGCGGGAGTCGGGACCCAGTACTTC. Its protein product is CASSGGLAGVGTQYF.